These 22 T cell receptor beta chains came from one sample sequenced in a study of blood T cells in healthy people across ages. Through a sample-barcoded 5' primer and a J-beta primer mix, a second PCR was run for about 7 to 12 cycles. TCRdb re-derived calls from the 5' RACE reads in MiXCR, one entry per CDR3 protein. The sample yields approximately 600,000 distinct CDR3 sequences, roughly 58% seen once. Sequencing was done on a sample of blood. The receptors stem from a man between 60 and 75 years old in good health.

This clonotype was observed a handful of times. This chain links TRBV27 with TRBJ2-7; D is unresolved. Germline CDR1 is MNHEY and CDR2 is SMNVEV (reference sequence). The CDR3 covers 12 residues. V was cut by 5 bases and J by 6 bases, with 11 bases left in between. The CDR3 spells CASSVTWGEQYF. DNA of the CDR3: TGTGCCAGCAGTGTCACATGGGGCGAGCAGTACTTC.

This chain links TRBV7-9 with TRBJ1-6; D is unresolved. CDR3 length equals 15 residues. Between the trimmed V and J ends, which lost 2 bases and 8 bases, there was a span of 13 bases. The germline V gene has CDR1 SEHNR and CDR2 FQNEAQ (reference sequence). CDR3 coding DNA: TGTGCCAGCAGCTTAAATGGCGGATGGGATTCACCCCTCCACTTT. It specifies CASSLNGGWDSPLHF. Drawing the rest from reference TRBV7-9 and TRBJ1-6, the complete variable domain is DTGVSQNPRHKITKRGQNVTFRCDPISEHNRLYWYRQTLGQGPEFLTYFQNEAQLEKSRLLSDRFSAERPKGSFSTLEIQRTEQGDSAMYLCASSLNGGWDSPLHFGNGTRLTVT.

The rearrangement joins TRBV5-1 to TRBJ2-1; 9 positions match TRBD1. Germline CDR1 reads SGHRS; CDR2 reads YFSETQ. With V trimmed by 4 bases and J by 2 bases, 4 bases remained unmatched. The CDR3 loop spans 15 amino acids. The CDR3 loop reads CASSTGQGTYNEQFF. The CDR3 DNA sequence: TGCGCCAGCAGCACGGGACAGGGAACCTACAATGAGCAGTTCTTC. Full variable domain (outside the CDR3, taken from reference TRBV5-1 and TRBJ2-1): KAGVTQTPRYLIKTRGQQVTLSCSPISGHRSVSWYQQTPGQGLQFLFEYFSETQRNKGNFPGRFSGRQFSNSRSEMNVSTLELGDSALYLCASSTGQGTYNEQFFGPGTRLTVL.

This rearrangement joins TRBV21-1 to TRBJ2-2; the listed D gene, TRBD2, was not tested against the DNA. TRBV21-1 is a documented pseudogene. The CDR3 loop spans 14 amino acids. The DNA for the CDR3 is TGTGCCAGCACAAACAGGGGAGGGACCGGGGAGCTGTTTTTT. This sequence encodes CASTNRGGTGELFF.

About this clonotype itself: A junction boundary mismatches the germline segment, possibly from a read error. V usage is TRBV11-2 and J usage is TRBJ2-7; D is ambiguous. The CDR3 loop spans 11 amino acids. CDR1 SGHAT and CDR2 FQNNGV come from the germline V gene. This chain's CDR3 is CASSRSYGQYF. The CDR3 nucleotides read TGTGCCAGCAGCCGTTCTTACGGGCAGTACTTC.

The chain joins TRBV7-2 to TRBJ2-1; 9 bases map to TRBD2. Germline loops: CDR1 SGHTA, CDR2 FQGNSA. The CDR3 contains 16 residues. Losses at the gene ends were 2 bases for V and 4 bases for J; bases not matched to a gene: 6. CDR3 loop: CASSLPLAGLYNEQFF. For the CDR3, the DNA is TGTGCCAGCAGCTTACCCCTAGCGGGGTTATACAATGAGCAGTTCTTC. Full variable domain (rest looked up from reference TRBV7-2 and TRBJ2-1): GAGVSQSPSNKVTEKGKDVELRCDPISGHTALYWYRQSLGQGLEFLIYFQGNSAPDKSGLPSDRFSAERTGGSVSTLTIQRTQQEDSAVYLCASSLPLAGLYNEQFFGPGTRLTVL.

Points on this clonotype: One junction end does not reproduce the germline sequence, and a read error may be involved. V and J are TRBV7-2 and TRBJ2-3, with D possibly being TRBD2 (6 bases). The CDR3 contains 16 residues. Germline CDR1 reads SGHTA; CDR2 reads FQGNSA. CDR3 loop: CASSWDPGLYTDTRYF. CDR3 coding DNA: TGTGCCAGCAGCTGGGACCCGGGACTCTACACAGATACGCGGTATTTT.

This clonotype has a count of ten or more. The CDR3 DNA is TGTGCCAGCGGTGCGGGGGCGGGCGAGCAGTACTTC. It encodes CASGAGAGEQYF. The chain is built from TRBV12-3 or TRBV12-4 and TRBJ2-7; tentatively, D is TRBD2 (7 bases). The CDR3 consists of 12 residues. Trimming stripped 8 bases from V and 6 bases from J, with 14 bases between.

This clonotype was picked up one time. V usage is TRBV12-3 or TRBV12-4 and J usage is TRBJ1-4; 7 bases line up with TRBD1. V shed 10 bases and J 3 bases; nucleotides not matched to a gene: 8. The length of the CDR3 is 14 residues. This CDR3 reads CAIATGRANEKLFF. The CDR3 nucleotides read TGTGCCATCGCGACAGGGCGGGCTAATGAAAAACTGTTTTTT.

This clonotype was observed a single time. The chain recombines TRBV4-2 with TRBJ2-1; D remains ambiguous. In germline, CDR1 is LGHNA, CDR2 YNFKEQ. Trimming removed 0 bases at V and 4 bases at J, with 13 bases between. The CDR3 is 16 amino acids. As DNA, the CDR3 is TGTGCCAGCAGCCAAGATAGGGCTAGAGAATACAATGAGCAGTTCTTC. Protein product: CASSQDRAREYNEQFF.

The chain couples TRBV5-1 to TRBJ2-3; D possibly corresponds to TRBD2 (5 bases). CDR1 SGHRS and CDR2 YFSETQ come from the germline V gene. This CDR3 comprises 14 residues. Trimming removed 1 base at V and 5 bases at J, with 11 bases between. In DNA, the CDR3 is TGCGCCAGCAGCTTGACGACTACCGGAGATACGCAGTATTTT. Translating gives CASSLTTTGDTQYF. The whole variable domain, remainder taken from reference TRBV5-1 and TRBJ2-3, is KAGVTQTPRYLIKTRGQQVTLSCSPISGHRSVSWYQQTPGQGLQFLFEYFSETQRNKGNFPGRFSGRQFSNSRSEMNVSTLELGDSALYLCASSLTTTGDTQYFGPGTRLTVL.

The genes are TRBV4-2 and TRBJ2-7; the D gene is possibly TRBD2 (5 bases). The germline V and J ends were trimmed by 5 bases and 7 bases, with 18 bases remaining between them. CDR1 is LGHNA, CDR2 YNFKEQ, per germline. CDR3 length: 14 amino acids. The CDR3 reads CASSFRGFGNEQYF. CDR3 DNA sequence: TGTGCCAGCAGCTTTCGCGGCTTCGGGAATGAGCAGTACTTC.

This chain connects TRBV20-1 to TRBJ2-5; D not resolved. Germline assignment: CDR1 DFQATT and CDR2 SNEGSKA (reference sequence). The V end was cut by 3 bases, the J end by 4 bases, with 21 bases between. The CDR3 length is 16 residues. CDR3 bases: TGCAGTGCTAGTATCAGTCCGTTGGTACAGCCAGAGACCCAGTACTTC. The encoded protein is CSASISPLVQPETQYF.

CDR3: CSARDPQGRGHEKLFF. The CDR3 region has the DNA TGCAGTGCTAGAGATCCTCAGGGTCGGGGACACGAAAAACTGTTTTTT. The chain is built from TRBV20-1 and TRBJ1-4; tentatively, D is TRBD1 (6 bases). The CDR3 loop spans 16 amino acids. V was shortened by 0 bases and J by 8 bases, with 19 bases between the two germline ends. Germline V gene lookup returns CDR1 DFQATT and CDR2 SNEGSKA (reference sequence).

The count of this clonotype is one. This chain connects TRBV10-3 to TRBJ2-2; tentative D call: TRBD2 (5 bases). The germline V gene has CDR1 ENHRY and CDR2 SYGVKD. This CDR3 has 14 residues. The germline V and J ends were trimmed by 6 bases and 4 bases, with 12 bases remaining between them. This chain's CDR3 is CAISWEQATGELFF. CDR3 DNA: TGTGCCATCAGCTGGGAGCAGGCCACCGGGGAGCTGTTTTTT.

The chain is built from TRBV4-1 and TRBJ2-7; 7 nucleotides line up with TRBD2. With V trimmed by 4 bases and J by 3 bases, 9 bases remained unmatched. The CDR3 is 15 residues long. Germline-derived CDR1 and CDR2 are MGHRA and YSYEKL. In DNA form, the CDR3 reads TGCGCCAGCAGCCGTCGAAGCGGGGATCTCTACGAGCAGTACTTC. Protein: CASSRRSGDLYEQYF.

To note about this clonotype: This may arise from a read error, as a much more abundant clone is one base away. V gene TRBV12-3 or TRBV12-4 combines with J gene TRBJ1-3, with TRBD1 matching over 9 bases. The CDR3 totals 15 residues. V lost 7 bases, J lost 4 bases, and 8 bases stayed unmatched. DNA for the CDR3: TGTGCCAGCAACCAGGACAGGGGTTGGGGAAACACCATATATTTT. Translated: CASNQDRGWGNTIYF.

V and J are TRBV24-1 and TRBJ2-3; the match to TRBD1 covers 11 bases. The junction had 2 bases not matched to a gene; V was cut back by 5 bases and J by 2 bases. Germline V lookup: CDR1 KGHDR, CDR2 SFDVKD. CDR3 length: 15 amino acids. CDR3 in DNA: TGTGCCACCAGTGGGGGACAGGGGGACACAGATACGCAGTATTTT. Protein sequence: CATSGGQGDTDTQYF.

This clonotype was counted a few times. The chain couples TRBV7-2 to TRBJ1-2; D is unresolved. The V end lost 1 base, the J end lost 1 base, and 10 bases lay between the germline ends. The germline V gene encodes CDR1 SGHTA and CDR2 FQGNSA. The length of the CDR3 is 15 residues. The CDR3 protein is CASSLVGAGNYGYTF. CDR3 coding DNA: TGTGCCAGCAGCTTAGTCGGTGCGGGTAACTATGGCTACACCTTC.

The chain links TRBV5-4 to TRBJ2-4; unclear D gene. V was pared by 1 base and J by 6 bases, with 8 bases between. Germline V gene lookup returns CDR1 SGHNT and CDR2 YYREEE (reference sequence). The CDR3 extends over 13 amino acids. The CDR3 DNA sequence: TGTGCCAGCAGCTTGTGGGGTACAAACATTCAGTACTTC. Translation gives CASSLWGTNIQYF.

This clonotype was seen a handful of times. This chain joins TRBV12-3 or TRBV12-4 and TRBJ2-3; 8 bases match TRBD2. The CDR3 spans 16 residues. J lost 4 bases, V lost 1 base, and 7 bases had no gene match. The CDR3: CASSLGLAPPADTQYF. Written as DNA, the CDR3 is TGTGCCAGCAGTTTAGGACTAGCGCCGCCAGCAGATACGCAGTATTTT.

This clonotype was found a few times. The CDR3 spells CSVGSGGGTDTQYF. In DNA, the CDR3 is TGCAGCGTTGGTTCAGGGGGGGGGACAGATACGCAGTATTTT. The genes are TRBV29-1 and TRBJ2-3; perhaps D is TRBD1 or TRBD2 (7 bases each). The CDR3 is made up of 14 amino acids. The V gene's germline CDR1 is SQVTM and CDR2 ANQGSEA. V lost 4 bases, J lost 3 bases, and 14 bases lay in between.